These T cell receptor beta chains were read from a single sample in a study of T cells after yellow fever vaccination. One entry per CDR3 protein, called by TCRdb with MiXCR from the 5' RACE reads. Here the sample spans 200,000 to 250,000 distinct CDR3 sequences, around 3.1% being singletons. The sample consisted of CD4+ T cells sorted from PBMCs, taken 10 days after the yellow fever booster vaccination. The receptors come from a young man who received the YFV17D yellow fever vaccine. Each CDR3 is given with its conserved first and last residue. The D gene is left open where the match is weak. Clone size is given for some rows only: seen once, a few or many times, or a class if the clone is expanded.

v_call: TRBV20-1
clone_size: few
d_call: -
j_call: TRBJ2-3
cdr3_aa: CSARGPGSTDTQYF
cdr3_nt: TGCAGTGCTAGAGGGCCAGGGAGCACAGATACGCAGTATTTT

v_call: TRBV25-1
clone_size: -
d_call: -
j_call: TRBJ1-2
cdr3_aa: CASSGGDGNYGYTF
cdr3_nt: TGTGCCAGCAGTGGGGGGGACGGAAACTATGGCTACACCTTC

v_call: TRBV4-1
clone_size: many
d_call: -
j_call: TRBJ1-6
cdr3_aa: CASRHPLERGSPLHF
cdr3_nt: TGCGCCAGCAGGCACCCTTTAGAAAGGGGTTCACCCCTCCACTTT

v_call: TRBV12-3/TRBV12-4
clone_size: many
d_call: TRBD1
j_call: TRBJ2-3
cdr3_aa: CASSSGQGTDTQYF
cdr3_nt: TGTGCCAGCAGTTCCGGACAGGGCACAGATACGCAGTATTTT

v_call: TRBV7-3
clone_size: many
d_call: TRBD2
j_call: TRBJ2-1
cdr3_aa: CASSATSGRYNEQFF
cdr3_nt: TGTGCCAGCAGCGCGACTAGCGGGCGCTACAATGAGCAGTTCTTC

v_call: TRBV9
clone_size: -
d_call: -
j_call: TRBJ1-1
cdr3_aa: CASSVAPHAEAFF
cdr3_nt: TGTGCCAGCAGCGTAGCCCCCCACGCTGAAGCTTTCTTT

v_call: TRBV3-1
clone_size: few
d_call: TRBD1
j_call: TRBJ1-2
cdr3_aa: CASRFPGGLGYTF
cdr3_nt: TGTGCCAGCAGGTTTCCAGGGGGTCTGGGCTACACCTTC

v_call: TRBV4-3
clone_size: few
d_call: TRBD1
j_call: TRBJ2-7
cdr3_aa: CASSRDRGPYEQYF
cdr3_nt: TGCGCCAGCAGCCGGGACAGGGGGCCGTACGAGCAGTACTTC

v_call: TRBV27
clone_size: few
d_call: -
j_call: TRBJ1-2
cdr3_aa: CASSLSPRAPFYGYTF
cdr3_nt: TGTGCCAGCAGTTTATCTCCCAGGGCGCCCTTCTATGGCTACACCTTC

v_call: TRBV7-3
clone_size: -
d_call: -
j_call: TRBJ2-1
cdr3_aa: CASSLPGNEQFF
cdr3_nt: TGTGCCAGCAGCTTACCGGGGAATGAGCAGTTCTTC

v_call: TRBV20-1
clone_size: many
d_call: TRBD1
j_call: TRBJ2-7
cdr3_aa: CSARDFGTGGYEQYF
cdr3_nt: TGCAGTGCTAGAGATTTTGGGACAGGGGGTTACGAGCAGTACTTC

v_call: TRBV7-2
clone_size: many
d_call: -
j_call: TRBJ2-5
cdr3_aa: CASSPTPPETQYF
cdr3_nt: TGTGCCAGCAGCCCCACCCCCCCAGAGACCCAGTACTTC

v_call: TRBV6-5
clone_size: many
d_call: -
j_call: TRBJ1-2
cdr3_aa: CASSYSGIANYGYTF
cdr3_nt: TGTGCCAGCAGTTACTCCGGCATTGCCAACTATGGCTACACCTTC

v_call: TRBV18
clone_size: -
d_call: -
j_call: TRBJ2-5
cdr3_aa: CASSPSTGRLGRETQYF
cdr3_nt: TGTGCCAGCTCACCGTCGACAGGGAGGCTGGGCAGGGAGACCCAGTACTTC

v_call: TRBV6-5
clone_size: many
d_call: TRBD2
j_call: TRBJ2-7
cdr3_aa: CASTPYPPSGGAYEQYF
cdr3_nt: TGTGCCAGCACCCCTTATCCACCTAGCGGGGGGGCCTACGAGCAGTACTTC

v_call: TRBV10-3
clone_size: many
d_call: -
j_call: TRBJ1-4
cdr3_aa: CAISEQTSGASEKLFF
cdr3_nt: TGTGCCATCAGTGAGCAAACCTCGGGGGCCAGTGAAAAACTGTTTTTT

v_call: TRBV5-1
clone_size: many
d_call: -
j_call: TRBJ2-1
cdr3_aa: CASSLQGLREQFF
cdr3_nt: TGCGCCAGCAGCTTGCAAGGGTTAAGGGAGCAGTTCTTC

v_call: TRBV5-1
clone_size: many
d_call: -
j_call: TRBJ2-3
cdr3_aa: CASSARQRPDTQYF
cdr3_nt: TGCGCCAGCAGCGCTCGACAGCGGCCAGATACGCAGTATTTT

v_call: TRBV5-1
clone_size: many
d_call: -
j_call: TRBJ2-1
cdr3_aa: CASSFTPTSYNEQFF
cdr3_nt: TGCGCCAGCAGCTTTACACCTACCTCCTACAATGAGCAGTTCTTC

v_call: TRBV12-3/TRBV12-4
clone_size: many
d_call: -
j_call: TRBJ2-3
cdr3_aa: CASRSGLGTDTQYF
cdr3_nt: TGTGCCAGCAGATCAGGGCTGGGCACAGATACGCAGTATTTT

v_call: TRBV5-1
clone_size: many
d_call: -
j_call: TRBJ2-5
cdr3_aa: CASSLTKETQYF
cdr3_nt: TGCGCCAGCAGTCTGACAAAAGAGACCCAGTACTTC

v_call: TRBV7-9
clone_size: -
d_call: -
j_call: TRBJ1-6
cdr3_aa: CASSPQGRPPLHF
cdr3_nt: TGTGCCAGCAGCCCCCAGGGGCGGCCACCCCTCCACTTT

v_call: TRBV5-1
clone_size: -
d_call: -
j_call: TRBJ1-1
cdr3_aa: CASSSHSESGAFF
cdr3_nt: TGCGCCAGCAGCTCCCACAGCGAATCGGGAGCTTTCTTT